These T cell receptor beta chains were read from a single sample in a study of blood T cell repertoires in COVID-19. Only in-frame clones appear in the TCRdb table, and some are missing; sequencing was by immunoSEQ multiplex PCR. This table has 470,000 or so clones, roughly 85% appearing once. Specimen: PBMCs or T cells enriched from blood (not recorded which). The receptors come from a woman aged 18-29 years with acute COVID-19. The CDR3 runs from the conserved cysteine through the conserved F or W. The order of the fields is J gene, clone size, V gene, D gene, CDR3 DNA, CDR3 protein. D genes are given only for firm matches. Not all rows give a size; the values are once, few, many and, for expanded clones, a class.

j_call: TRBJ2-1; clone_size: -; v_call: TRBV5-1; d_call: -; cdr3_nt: TGCGCCAGCAGCTTGGCCGCGGCCAGCTCCTACAATGAGCAGTTCTTC; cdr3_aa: CASSLAAASSYNEQFF
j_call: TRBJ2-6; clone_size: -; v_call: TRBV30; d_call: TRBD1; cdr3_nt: TGTGCCTGGAGAAGGGGGCGTTTAGTATCTGGGGCCAACGTCCTGACTTTC; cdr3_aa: CAWRRGRLVSGANVLTF
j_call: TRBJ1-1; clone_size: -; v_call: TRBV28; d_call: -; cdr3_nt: TGTGCCAGCAGTTTATTCCAATACGTGAGTGACACTGAAGCTTTCTTT; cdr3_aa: CASSLFQYVSDTEAFF
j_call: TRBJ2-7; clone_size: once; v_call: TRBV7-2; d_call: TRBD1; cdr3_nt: TGTGCCAGCAGCTTAGACACAGGGGGATCACCCTACGAGCAGTACTTC; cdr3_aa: CASSLDTGGSPYEQYF
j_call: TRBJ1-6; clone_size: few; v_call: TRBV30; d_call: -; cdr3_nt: TGTGCCTGGACCCGCGAACAGGGTAATAATTCACCCCTCCACTTT; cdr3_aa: CAWTREQGNNSPLHF
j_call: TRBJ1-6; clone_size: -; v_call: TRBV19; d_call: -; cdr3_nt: TGTGCCAGTAGTACCCAGGTGAATTCACCCCTCCACTTT; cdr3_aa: CASSTQVNSPLHF
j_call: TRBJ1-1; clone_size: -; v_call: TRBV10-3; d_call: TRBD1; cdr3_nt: TGTGCCATCAGTCCGCAGGGGGTGGGCACTGAAGCTTTCTTT; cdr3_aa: CAISPQGVGTEAFF
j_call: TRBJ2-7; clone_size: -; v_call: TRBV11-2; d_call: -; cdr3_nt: TGTGCCAGCAGCTTAGACTTCTACGAGCAGTACTTC; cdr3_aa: CASSLDFYEQYF
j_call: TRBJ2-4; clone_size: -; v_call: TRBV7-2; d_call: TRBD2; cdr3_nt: TGTGCCAGCAGCTTAGCGCGGGAGCGGGAGGGCCAAATCAAAAACATTCAGTACTTC; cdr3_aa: CASSLAREREGQIKNIQYF
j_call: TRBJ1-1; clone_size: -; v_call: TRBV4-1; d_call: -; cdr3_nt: TGCGCCAGCAGCCAATCAGAGGGAACTGAAGCTTTCTTT; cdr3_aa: CASSQSEGTEAFF
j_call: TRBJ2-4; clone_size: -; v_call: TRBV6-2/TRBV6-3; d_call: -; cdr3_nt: TGTGCCAGCAGTTATGGAGGCAAAAACATTCAGTACTTC; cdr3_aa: CASSYGGKNIQYF
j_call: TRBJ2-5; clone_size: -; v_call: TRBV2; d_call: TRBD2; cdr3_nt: TGTGCCAGCAGTCTTAGCGGGGGGCCTCAAGAGACCCAGTACTTC; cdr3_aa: CASSLSGGPQETQYF
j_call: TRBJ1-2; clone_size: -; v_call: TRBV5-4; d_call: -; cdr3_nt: TGTGCCAGCAGCTTAGGCGGGAACTATGGCTACACCTTC; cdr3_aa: CASSLGGNYGYTF
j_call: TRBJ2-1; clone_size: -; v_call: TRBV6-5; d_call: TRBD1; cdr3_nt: TGTGCCAGCAGTTACTCCCCGGGACAGGTATACAATGAGCAGTTCTTC; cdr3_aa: CASSYSPGQVYNEQFF
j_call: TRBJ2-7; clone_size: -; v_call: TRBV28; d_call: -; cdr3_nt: TGTGCCAGCCTGGGGGCTAGCGGCCTAAACTACGAGCAGTACTTC; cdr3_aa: CASLGASGLNYEQYF
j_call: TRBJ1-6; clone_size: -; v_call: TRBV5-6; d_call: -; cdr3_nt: TGTGCCAGCAGCTTGACAGGGAATTCACCCCTCCACTTT; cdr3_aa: CASSLTGNSPLHF
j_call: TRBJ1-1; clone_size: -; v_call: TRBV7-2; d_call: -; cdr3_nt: TGTGCCAGCAGCTTAAAGTGGCAGAACGCTGAAGCTTTCTTT; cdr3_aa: CASSLKWQNAEAFF
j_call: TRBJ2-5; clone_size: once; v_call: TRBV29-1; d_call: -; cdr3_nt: TGCAGCGTTGTAAGAGAGGGACAAGAGACCCAGTACTTC; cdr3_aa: CSVVREGQETQYF
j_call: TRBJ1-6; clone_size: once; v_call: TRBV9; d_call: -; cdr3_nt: TGTGCCAGCAGCGTAACAGGGTTGGATGATGGAACCCTCCACTTT; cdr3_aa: CASSVTGLDDGTLHF
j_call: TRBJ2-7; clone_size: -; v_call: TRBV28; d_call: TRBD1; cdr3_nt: TGTGCCAGCAGTCCCGAAGGGTGGGACAGTACCTACGAGCAGTACTTC; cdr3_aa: CASSPEGWDSTYEQYF
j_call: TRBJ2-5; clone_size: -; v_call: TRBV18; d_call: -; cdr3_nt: TGTGCCAGCTCACCACAAGTAGAGACTGAAGAGACCCAGTACTTC; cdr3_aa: CASSPQVETEETQYF
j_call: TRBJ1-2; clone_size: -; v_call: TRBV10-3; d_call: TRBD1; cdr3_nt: TGTGCCATCCGGACAGGGACCTATGGCTACACCTTC; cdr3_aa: CAIRTGTYGYTF
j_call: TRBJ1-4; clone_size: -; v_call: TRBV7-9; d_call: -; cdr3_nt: TGTGCCAGCAGGTCCCTGACAGAACCAACTTCAACTAATGAAAAACTGTTTTTT; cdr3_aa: CASRSLTEPTSTNEKLFF
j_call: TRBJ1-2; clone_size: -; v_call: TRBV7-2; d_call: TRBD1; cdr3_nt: TGTGCCAGCAGCTTACGGACAGGGCAAGGGAACTATGGCTACACCTTC; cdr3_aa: CASSLRTGQGNYGYTF
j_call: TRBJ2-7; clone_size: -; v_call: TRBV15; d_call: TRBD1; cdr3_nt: TGTGCCACCAGCAGGGCTGGGACAGGTTACTACGAGCAGTACTTC; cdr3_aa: CATSRAGTGYYEQYF
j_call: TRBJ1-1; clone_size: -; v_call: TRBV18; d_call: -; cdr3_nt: TGTGCCAGCTCAGAACTATACGTGGACACTGAAGCTTTCTTT; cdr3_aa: CASSELYVDTEAFF
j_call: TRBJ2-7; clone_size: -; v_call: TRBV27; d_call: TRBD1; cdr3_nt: TGTGCCAGCAGTCTAGGGACAGGTGTTCGGGAGCAGTACTTC; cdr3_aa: CASSLGTGVREQYF
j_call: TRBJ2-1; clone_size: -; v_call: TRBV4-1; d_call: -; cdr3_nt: TGCGCCAGCAGCCAAGGGCGGCATGAGCAGTTCTTC; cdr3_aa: CASSQGRHEQFF
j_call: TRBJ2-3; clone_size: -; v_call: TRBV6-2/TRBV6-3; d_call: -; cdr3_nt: TGTGCCAGCAGCTTCCTCCTAGTAGGCACAGATACGCAGTATTTT; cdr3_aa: CASSFLLVGTDTQYF
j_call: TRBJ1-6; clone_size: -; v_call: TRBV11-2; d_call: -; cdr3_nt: TGTGCCAGCAGGTCGATTAGGACGGGGAATAATTCACCCCTCCACTTT; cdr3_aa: CASRSIRTGNNSPLHF
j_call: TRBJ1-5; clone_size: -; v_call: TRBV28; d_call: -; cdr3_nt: TGTGCCAGCAGTTTATACGAGCTGGGCGGGTTGAGCAATCAGCCCCAGCATTTT; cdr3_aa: CASSLYELGGLSNQPQHF
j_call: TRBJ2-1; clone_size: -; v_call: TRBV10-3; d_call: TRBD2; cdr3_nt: TGTGCCATCAGGGGACTAGCGGGAGGGAGCTCCTACAATGAGCAGTTCTTC; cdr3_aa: CAIRGLAGGSSYNEQFF
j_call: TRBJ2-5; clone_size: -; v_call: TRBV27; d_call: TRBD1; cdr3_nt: TGTGCCAGCAGCCGACAGGGGACGGTGGAGACCCAGTACTTC; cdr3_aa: CASSRQGTVETQYF
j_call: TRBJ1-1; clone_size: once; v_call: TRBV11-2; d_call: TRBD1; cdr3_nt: TGTGCCAGCAGCCGGACAGGGAACACTGAAGCTTTCTTT; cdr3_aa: CASSRTGNTEAFF
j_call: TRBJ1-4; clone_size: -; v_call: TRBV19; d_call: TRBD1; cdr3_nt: TGTGCCAGTAGTGGGACAGGGGGGGAAAAACTGTTTTTT; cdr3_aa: CASSGTGGEKLFF
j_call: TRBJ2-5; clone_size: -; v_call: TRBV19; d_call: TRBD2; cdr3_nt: TGTGCCAGTAGTCCACTCCTTAAGAGCGGGGCGTATCGGGAGACCCAGTACTTC; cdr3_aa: CASSPLLKSGAYRETQYF
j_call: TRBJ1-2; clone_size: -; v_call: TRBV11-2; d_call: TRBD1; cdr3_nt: TGTGCCAGCAGCCCCGGGGAAAAGTTTGGACAGGCCTATGGCTACACCTTC; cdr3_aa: CASSPGEKFGQAYGYTF
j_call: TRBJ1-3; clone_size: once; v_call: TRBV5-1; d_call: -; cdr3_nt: TGCGCCAGCAGCTTGGACAGGTCTTTCTCTGGAAACACCATATATTTT; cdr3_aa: CASSLDRSFSGNTIYF
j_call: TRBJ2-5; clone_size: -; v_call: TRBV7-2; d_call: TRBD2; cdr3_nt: TGTGCCAGCAGCTTAAGCGGGAGAGTGACCCAGTACTTC; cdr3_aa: CASSLSGRVTQYF